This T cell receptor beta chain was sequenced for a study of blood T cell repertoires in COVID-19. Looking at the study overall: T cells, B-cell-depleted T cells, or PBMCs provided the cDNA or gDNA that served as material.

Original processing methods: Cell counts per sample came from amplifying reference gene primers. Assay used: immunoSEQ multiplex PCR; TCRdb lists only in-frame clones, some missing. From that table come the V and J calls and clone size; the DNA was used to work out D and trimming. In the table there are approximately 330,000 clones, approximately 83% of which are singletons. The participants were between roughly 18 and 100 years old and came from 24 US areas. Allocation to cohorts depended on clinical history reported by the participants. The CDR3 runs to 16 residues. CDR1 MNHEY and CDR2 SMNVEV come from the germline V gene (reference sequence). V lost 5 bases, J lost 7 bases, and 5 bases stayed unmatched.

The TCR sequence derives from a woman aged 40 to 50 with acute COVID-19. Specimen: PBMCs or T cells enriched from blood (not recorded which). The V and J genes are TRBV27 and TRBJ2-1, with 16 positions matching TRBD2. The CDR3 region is CASSPGLAGGPNEQFF. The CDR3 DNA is TGTGCCAGCAGTCCGGGACTAGCGGGAGGGCCGAATGAGCAGTTCTTC.